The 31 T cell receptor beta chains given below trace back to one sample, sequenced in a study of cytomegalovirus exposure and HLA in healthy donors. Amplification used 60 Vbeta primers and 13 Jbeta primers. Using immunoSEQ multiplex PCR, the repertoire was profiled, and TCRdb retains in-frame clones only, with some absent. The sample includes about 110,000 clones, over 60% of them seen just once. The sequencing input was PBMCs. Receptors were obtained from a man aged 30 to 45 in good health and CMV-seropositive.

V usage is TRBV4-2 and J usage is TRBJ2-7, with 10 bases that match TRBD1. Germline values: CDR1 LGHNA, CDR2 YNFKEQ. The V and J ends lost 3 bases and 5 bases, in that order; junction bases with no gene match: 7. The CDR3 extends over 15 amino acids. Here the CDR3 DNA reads TGTGCCAGCAGCCATGACAGGGGGCGCGGCAACGAGCAGTACTTC. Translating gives CASSHDRGRGNEQYF.

The CDR3 loop reads CASSSRGNEKLFF. The CDR3 bases are TGTGCCAGCAGCTCGAGGGGGAATGAAAAACTGTTTTTT. V usage is TRBV13 and J usage is TRBJ1-4, with D possibly matching TRBD1 (6 bases). The CDR3 spans 13 residues. Germline V gene data show CDR1 as PRHDT and CDR2 as FYEKMQ (reference sequence). Trimming cost V 4 bases and J 5 bases, with 8 bases left between them.

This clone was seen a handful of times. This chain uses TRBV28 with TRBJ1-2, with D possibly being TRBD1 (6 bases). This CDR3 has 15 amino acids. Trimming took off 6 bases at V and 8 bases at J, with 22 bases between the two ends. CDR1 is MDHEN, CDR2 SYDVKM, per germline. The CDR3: CASSITGIPSGGYTF. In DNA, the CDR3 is TGTGCCAGCAGCATCACAGGGATTCCGTCGGGAGGCTACACCTTC.

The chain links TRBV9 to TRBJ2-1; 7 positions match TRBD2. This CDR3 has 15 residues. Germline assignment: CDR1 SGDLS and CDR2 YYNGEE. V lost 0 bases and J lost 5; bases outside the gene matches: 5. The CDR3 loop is CASSVGLAANNEQFF. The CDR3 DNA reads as TGTGCCAGCAGCGTAGGGCTAGCGGCAAACAATGAGCAGTTCTTC. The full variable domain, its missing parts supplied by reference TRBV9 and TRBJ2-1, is DSGVTQTPKHLITATGQRVTLRCSPRSGDLSVYWYQQSLDQGLQFLIQYYNGEERAKGNILERFSAQQFPDLHSELNLSSLELGDSALYFCASSVGLAANNEQFFGPGTRLTVL.

CDR3 region: CAISDQLAGVEQFF. Written as DNA, the CDR3 is TGTGCCATCAGTGACCAACTAGCGGGGGTTGAGCAGTTCTTC. The chain recombines TRBV10-3 with TRBJ2-1; 11 bases match TRBD2. V lost 3 bases and J lost 9; bases outside the gene matches: 4. The CDR3 is 14 residues long. Germline CDR1 and CDR2: ENHRY and SYGVKD.

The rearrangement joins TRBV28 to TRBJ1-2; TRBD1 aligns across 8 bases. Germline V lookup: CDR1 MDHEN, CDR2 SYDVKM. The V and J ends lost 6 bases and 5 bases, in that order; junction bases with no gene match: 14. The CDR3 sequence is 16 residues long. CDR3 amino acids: CASRPLQGAARYGYTF. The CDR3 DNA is TGTGCCAGCAGACCCCTCCAGGGGGCGGCACGTTATGGCTACACCTTC.

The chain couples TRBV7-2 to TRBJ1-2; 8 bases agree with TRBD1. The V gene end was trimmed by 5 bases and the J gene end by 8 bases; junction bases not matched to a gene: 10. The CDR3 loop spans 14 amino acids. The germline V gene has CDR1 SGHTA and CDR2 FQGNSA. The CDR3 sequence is CASSGTGGGAGYTF. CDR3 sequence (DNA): TGTGCCAGCAGCGGTACAGGGGGAGGGGCCGGCTACACCTTC.

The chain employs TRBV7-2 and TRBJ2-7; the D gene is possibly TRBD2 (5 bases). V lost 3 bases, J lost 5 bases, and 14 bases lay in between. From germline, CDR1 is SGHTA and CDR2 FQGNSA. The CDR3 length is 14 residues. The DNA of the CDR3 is TGTGCCAGCAGCTTGTCGAGGGTAATAGACGAGCAGTACTTC. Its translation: CASSLSRVIDEQYF.

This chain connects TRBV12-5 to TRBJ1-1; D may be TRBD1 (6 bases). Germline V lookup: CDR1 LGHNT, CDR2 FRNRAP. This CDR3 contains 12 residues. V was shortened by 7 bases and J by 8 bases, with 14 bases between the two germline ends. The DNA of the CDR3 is TGTGCTAGTGCTCTCGGGACAACGGAAGCTTTCTTT. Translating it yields CASALGTTEAFF.

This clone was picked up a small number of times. CDR3 sequence: CASSPPPGVTYEQYF. As DNA, the CDR3 is TGTGCCAGCTCTCCCCCGCCCGGGGTAACCTACGAGCAGTACTTC. The V gene is TRBV18, the J gene TRBJ2-7; TRBD2 might be the D (5 bases). Trimming took off 6 bases at V and 2 bases at J, with 17 bases between the two ends. Germline V lookup: CDR1 KGHSH, CDR2 LQKENI. The CDR3 sequence is 15 residues long.

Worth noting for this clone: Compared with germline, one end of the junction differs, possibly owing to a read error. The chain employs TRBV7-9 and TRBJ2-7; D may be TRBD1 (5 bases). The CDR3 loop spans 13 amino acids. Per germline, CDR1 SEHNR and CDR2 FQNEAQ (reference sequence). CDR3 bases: TGTTCCAGCAGCTTAGGGGCCCCAGGAGAGCAGTACTTC. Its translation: CSSSLGAPGEQYF.

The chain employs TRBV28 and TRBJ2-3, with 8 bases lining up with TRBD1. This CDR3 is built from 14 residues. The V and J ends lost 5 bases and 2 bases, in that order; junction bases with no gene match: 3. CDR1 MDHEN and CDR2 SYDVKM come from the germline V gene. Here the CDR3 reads CASSGDRLTDTQYF. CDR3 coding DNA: TGTGCCAGCAGTGGGGACAGGCTCACAGATACGCAGTATTTT.

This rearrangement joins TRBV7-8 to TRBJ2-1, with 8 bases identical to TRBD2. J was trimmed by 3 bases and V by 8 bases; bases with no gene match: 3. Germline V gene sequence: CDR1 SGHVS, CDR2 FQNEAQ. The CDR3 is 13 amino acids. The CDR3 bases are TGTGCCAGCGGACTAGCTTTCTACAATGAGCAGTTCTTC. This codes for CASGLAFYNEQFF.

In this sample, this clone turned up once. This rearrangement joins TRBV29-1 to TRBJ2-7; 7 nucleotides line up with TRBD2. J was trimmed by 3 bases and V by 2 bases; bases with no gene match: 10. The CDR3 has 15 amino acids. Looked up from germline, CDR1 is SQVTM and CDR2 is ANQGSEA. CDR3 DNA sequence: TGCAGCGTTGAATTAAGGGAGGGAGGTCGCTACGAGCAGTACTTC. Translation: CSVELREGGRYEQYF.

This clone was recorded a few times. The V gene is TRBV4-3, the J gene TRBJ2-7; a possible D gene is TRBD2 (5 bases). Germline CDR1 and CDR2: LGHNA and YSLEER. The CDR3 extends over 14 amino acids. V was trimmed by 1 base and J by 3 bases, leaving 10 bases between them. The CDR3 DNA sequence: TGCGCCAGCAGCCAAGGAGGGCTATACTACGAGCAGTACTTC. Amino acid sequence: CASSQGGLYYEQYF.

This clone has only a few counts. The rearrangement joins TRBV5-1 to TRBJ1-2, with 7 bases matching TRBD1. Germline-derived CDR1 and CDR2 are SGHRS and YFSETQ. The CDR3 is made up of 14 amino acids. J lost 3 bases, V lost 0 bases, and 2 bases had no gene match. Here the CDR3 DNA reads TGCGCCAGCAGCTTGGGACAGGGAGACTATGGCTACACCTTC. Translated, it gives CASSLGQGDYGYTF.

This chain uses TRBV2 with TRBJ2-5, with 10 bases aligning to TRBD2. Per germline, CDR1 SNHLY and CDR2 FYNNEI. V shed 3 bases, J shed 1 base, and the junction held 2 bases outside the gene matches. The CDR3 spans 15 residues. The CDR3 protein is CASSESGGGQETQYF. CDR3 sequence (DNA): TGTGCCAGCAGTGAGAGCGGGGGGGGCCAAGAGACCCAGTACTTC. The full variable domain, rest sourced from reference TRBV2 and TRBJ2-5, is EPEVTQTPSHQVTQMGQEVILRCVPISNHLYFYWYRQILGQKVEFLVSFYNNEISEKSEIFDDQFSVERPDGSNFTLKIRSTKLEDSAMYFCASSESGGGQETQYFGPGTRLLVL.

The CDR3 here is CASSPTGNTEAFF. CDR3 DNA sequence: TGCGCCAGCAGCCCGACAGGGAACACTGAAGCTTTCTTT. The V call is TRBV4-3, the J call TRBJ1-1; possibly TRBD1 for D (6 bases). V was shortened by 4 bases and J by 1 base, with 7 bases between the two germline ends. Germline values: CDR1 LGHNA, CDR2 YSLEER. The CDR3 totals 13 residues.

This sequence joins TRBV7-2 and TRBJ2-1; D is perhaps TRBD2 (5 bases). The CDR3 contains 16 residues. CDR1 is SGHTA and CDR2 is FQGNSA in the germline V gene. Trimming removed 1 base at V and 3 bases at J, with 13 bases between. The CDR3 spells CASSLDRTGIYNEQFF. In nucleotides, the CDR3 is TGTGCCAGCAGCTTAGACAGAACGGGGATCTACAATGAGCAGTTCTTC.

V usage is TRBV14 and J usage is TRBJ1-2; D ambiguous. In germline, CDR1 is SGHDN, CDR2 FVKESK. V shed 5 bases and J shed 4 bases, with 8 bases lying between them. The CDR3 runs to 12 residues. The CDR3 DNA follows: TGTGCCAGCAGCGGCCTTTCCTATGGCTACACCTTC. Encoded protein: CASSGLSYGYTF.

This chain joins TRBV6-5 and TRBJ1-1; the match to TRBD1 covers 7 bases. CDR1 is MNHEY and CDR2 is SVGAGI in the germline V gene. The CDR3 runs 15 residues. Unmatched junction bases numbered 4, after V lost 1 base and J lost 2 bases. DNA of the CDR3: TGTGCCAGCAGTTACTTCGCAGGGGGAAACACTGAAGCTTTCTTT. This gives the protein CASSYFAGGNTEAFF.

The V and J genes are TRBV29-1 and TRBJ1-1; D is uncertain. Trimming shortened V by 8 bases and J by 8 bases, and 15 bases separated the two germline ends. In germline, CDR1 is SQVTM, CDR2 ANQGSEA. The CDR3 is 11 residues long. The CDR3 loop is CSPTRELEAFF. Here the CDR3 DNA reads TGCAGCCCCACTAGGGAACTGGAAGCTTTCTTT.

The CDR3 reads CASSQAGSYGYTF. CDR3 bases: TGCGCCAGCAGCCAAGCCGGGAGCTATGGCTACACCTTC. The V gene is TRBV4-3, the J gene TRBJ1-2; no clear D gene. CDR1 and CDR2 (germline): LGHNA, YSLEER. Trimming removed 1 base from V and 4 bases from J, with 7 bases in between. The CDR3 runs 13 residues.

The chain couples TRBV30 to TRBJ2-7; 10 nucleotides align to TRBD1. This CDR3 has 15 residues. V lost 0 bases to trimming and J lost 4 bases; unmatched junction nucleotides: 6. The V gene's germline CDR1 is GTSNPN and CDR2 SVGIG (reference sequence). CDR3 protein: CAWSVQRTGGYEQYF. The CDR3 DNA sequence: TGTGCCTGGAGTGTACAAAGGACAGGGGGTTACGAGCAGTACTTC.

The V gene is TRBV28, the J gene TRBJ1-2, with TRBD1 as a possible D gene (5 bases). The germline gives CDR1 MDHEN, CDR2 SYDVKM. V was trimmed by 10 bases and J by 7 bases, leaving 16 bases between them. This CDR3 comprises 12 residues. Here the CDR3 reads CATASGFFGYTF. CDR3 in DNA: TGTGCCACTGCTTCAGGGTTCTTTGGCTACACCTTC.

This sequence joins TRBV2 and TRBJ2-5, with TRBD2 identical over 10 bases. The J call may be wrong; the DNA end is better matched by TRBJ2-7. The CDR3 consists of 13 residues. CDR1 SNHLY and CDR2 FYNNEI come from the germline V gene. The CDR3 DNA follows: TGTGCCAGCAGCGGACTAGCGGATTACGAGCAGTACTTC. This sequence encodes CASSGLADYEQYF.

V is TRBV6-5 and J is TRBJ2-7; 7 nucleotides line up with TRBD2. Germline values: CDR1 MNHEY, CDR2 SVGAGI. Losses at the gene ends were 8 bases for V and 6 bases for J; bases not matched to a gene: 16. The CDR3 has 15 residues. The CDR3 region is CASAYGGTGLFEQYF. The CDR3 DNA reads TGTGCCAGCGCCTACGGGGGGACTGGTCTGTTCGAGCAGTACTTC.

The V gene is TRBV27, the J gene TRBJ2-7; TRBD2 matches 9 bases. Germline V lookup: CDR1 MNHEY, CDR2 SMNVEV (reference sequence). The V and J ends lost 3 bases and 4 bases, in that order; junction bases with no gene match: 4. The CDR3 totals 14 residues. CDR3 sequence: CASSFSAGGYEQYF. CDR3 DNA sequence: TGTGCCAGCAGTTTCTCAGCGGGGGGATACGAGCAGTACTTC.

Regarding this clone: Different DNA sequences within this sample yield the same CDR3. CDR3 DNA: TGTGCCAGCAGCTCCCGGACTAGCGGGGGCCGCTACGAGCAGTACTTC. Amino acids: CASSSRTSGGRYEQYF. The rearrangement uses TRBV7-2 and TRBJ2-7; 13 nucleotides line up with TRBD2. Germline CDR1 is SGHTA and CDR2 is FQGNSA. V lost 4 bases, J lost 3 bases, and 6 bases stayed unmatched. There are 16 residues in the CDR3.

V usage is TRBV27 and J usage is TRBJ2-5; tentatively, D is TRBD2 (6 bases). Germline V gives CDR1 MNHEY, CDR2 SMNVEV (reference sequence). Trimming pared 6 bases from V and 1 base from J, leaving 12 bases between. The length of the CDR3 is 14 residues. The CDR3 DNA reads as TGTGCCAGCAGGGCGGGGCGGTTCCAAGAGACCCAGTACTTC. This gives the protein CASRAGRFQETQYF.

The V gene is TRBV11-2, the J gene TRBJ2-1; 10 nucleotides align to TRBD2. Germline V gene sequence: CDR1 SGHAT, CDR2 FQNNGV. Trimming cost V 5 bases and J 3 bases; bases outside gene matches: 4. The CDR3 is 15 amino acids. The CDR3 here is CASSPRLAGYNEQFF. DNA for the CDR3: TGTGCCAGCAGCCCCCGACTAGCGGGCTACAATGAGCAGTTCTTC.